The present entry profiles one TCR beta chain with its context. Its target is not known. The data are from a study of blood T cells in healthy people across ages. The use of a sample-barcoded 5' primer and a J-beta primer mix characterized a second PCR of about 7 to 12 cycles. Each CDR3 protein gets one entry after TCRdb re-called the 5' RACE reads with MiXCR. The table includes approximately 800,000 distinct CDR3 sequences, more than 45% detected once. The germline gives CDR1 MNHEY, CDR2 SVGAGI. V was trimmed by 6 bases and J by 6 bases, leaving 14 bases between them. The length of the CDR3 is 13 residues. Study-wide results and caveats: A greater number of naive CD4+ cells and higher diversity distinguished long-lived donors from aged donors.

Ranging in age from about 6 to 95, the donors were healthy Caucasian individuals from Russia. The material sequenced was blood. The clonotype comes from a man aged 25 to 45 in good health. This chain uses TRBV6-5 with TRBJ1-1; the D is unclear. The CDR3 coding sequence is TGTGCCAGCAGGTGGCGGGGTTTCCCTGAAGCTTTCTTT. Its translation is CASRWRGFPEAFF.